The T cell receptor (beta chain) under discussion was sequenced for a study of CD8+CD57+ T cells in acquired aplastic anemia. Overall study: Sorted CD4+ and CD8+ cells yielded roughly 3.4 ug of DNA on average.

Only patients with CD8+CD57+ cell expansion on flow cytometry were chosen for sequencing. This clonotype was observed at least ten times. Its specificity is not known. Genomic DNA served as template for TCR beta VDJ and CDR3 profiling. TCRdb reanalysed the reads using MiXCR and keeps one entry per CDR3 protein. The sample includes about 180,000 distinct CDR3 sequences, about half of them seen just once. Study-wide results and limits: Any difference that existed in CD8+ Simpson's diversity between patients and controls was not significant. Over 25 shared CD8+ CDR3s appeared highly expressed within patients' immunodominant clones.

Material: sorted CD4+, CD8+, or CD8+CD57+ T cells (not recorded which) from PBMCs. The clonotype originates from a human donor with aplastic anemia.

The CDR3 DNA sequence: TGTGCCACCAATTCGCGAGCTGGGCTAGCGCGGAATGAGCAGTTCTTC. Translated, it gives CATNSRAGLARNEQFF. The genes are TRBV19 and TRBJ2-1; a possible D gene is TRBD2 (6 bases). The CDR3 consists of 16 residues. Looked up from germline, CDR1 is LNHDA and CDR2 is SQIVND (reference sequence). Trimming stripped 10 bases from V and 7 bases from J, with 26 bases between. The variable domain in full, with the rest retrieved from reference TRBV19 and TRBJ2-1, is DGGITQSPKYLFRKEGQNVTLSCEQNLNHDAMYWYRQDPGQGLRLIYYSQIVNDFQKGDIAEGYSVSREKKESFPLTVTSAQKNPTAFYLCATNSRAGLARNEQFFGPGTRLTVL.